The clone carrying this TCR beta chain ranks as medium-sized. This CDR3 contains 14 residues. The V end lost 7 bases, the J end lost 5 bases, and 17 bases lay between the germline ends. The TRBV12-4/TRBJ1-2 clonotypes were amplified using barcode primers with ligated adaptors. TCRdb re-derived calls from the multiplex PCR reads in MiXCR, one entry per CDR3 protein. The table includes about 980 distinct CDR3 sequences, roughly 5.5% detected once. Tregs were sorted as CD4+CD25+CD127-/low cells. The specimen was tumor-infiltrating Tregs sorted from the breast tumor. This sequence was found in a female donor with breast cancer. The chain is built from TRBV12-3 or TRBV12-4 and TRBJ1-2, with D possibly matching TRBD1 (5 bases). The CDR3 nucleotides read TGTGCCAGCACACTTGGAGGGGCCTTTTATGGCTACACCTTC. Translated: CASTLGGAFYGYTF.